One sample yielded the 22 T cell receptor beta chains listed below, sequenced in a study of blood T cell repertoires in COVID-19. Clones were sequenced by immunoSEQ multiplex PCR, and TCRdb holds only the in-frame ones, with some missing. The data hold approximately 18,000 clones, with around 94% observed a single time. Sample: peripheral blood. All receptors derive from a human donor in a cohort sampled during active COVID-19.

This clone was seen once. This rearrangement joins TRBV3-1 (or the pseudogene TRBV3-2) to TRBJ1-1, with D perhaps matching TRBD1 (5 bases). From germline, CDR1 is LGHDT and CDR2 YNNKEL (reference sequence). V dropped 3 bases and J dropped 1 base, with 12 bases sitting between them. This CDR3 spans 15 amino acids. CDR3 residues: CASSHFVRGNTEAFF. DNA for the CDR3: TGTGCCAGCAGCCATTTTGTAAGGGGGAACACTGAAGCTTTCTTT.

This clone was found a few times. A junction end diverges from the germline sequence, so it may reflect a read error. This sequence joins TRBV5-4 and TRBJ2-7; TRBD1 agrees at 10 bases. Germline V gene data show CDR1 as SGHNT and CDR2 as YYREEE (reference sequence). The CDR3 runs 15 residues. The CDR3 sequence: CASRNIRDRGIGIRF. CDR3 in DNA: TGTGCCAGCAGAAATATCCGGGACAGGGGAATCGGAATCCGCTTC.

The chain couples TRBV5-6 to TRBJ2-1; D not resolved. Trimming pared 0 bases from V and 12 bases from J, leaving 10 bases between. The V gene's germline CDR1 is SGHDT and CDR2 YYEEEE. This CDR3 spans 12 amino acids. This CDR3 is CASSLESSGQFF. The CDR3, as DNA: TGTGCCAGCAGCTTGGAATCTTCGGGGCAGTTCTTC.

The rearrangement uses TRBV30 and TRBJ1-1; 8 positions match TRBD1. The junction had 7 bases not matched to a gene; V was cut back by 4 bases and J by 3 bases. CDR3 length: 14 residues. Germline CDR1 GTSNPN, CDR2 SVGIG (reference sequence). This CDR3 reads CAWNNDRGDTEAFF. The CDR3 DNA reads TGTGCCTGGAACAACGACAGGGGCGACACTGAAGCTTTCTTT.

CDR3 sequence (DNA): TGTGCCAGCAGTGAATCAGGGACAGCCGCCTACGAGCAGTACTTC. Its translation: CASSESGTAAYEQYF. The gene calls are TRBV25-1 and TRBJ2-7; the match to TRBD1 covers 7 bases. There are 15 residues in the CDR3. Germline CDR1 MGHDK, CDR2 SYGVNS. The J segment lost 2 bases and the V segment lost 1 base, leaving 5 bases of the junction unmatched.

The CDR3 reads CASSIGERNTDTQYF. CDR3 bases: TGTGCCAGTAGTATAGGGGAGAGGAACACAGATACGCAGTATTTT. The chain recombines TRBV19 with TRBJ2-3, with D possibly matching TRBD2 (5 bases). V was shortened by 1 base and J by 2 bases, with 10 bases between the two germline ends. Germline V lookup: CDR1 LNHDA, CDR2 SQIVND (reference sequence). The length of the CDR3 is 15 residues. Full variable domain (outside the CDR3, taken from reference TRBV19 and TRBJ2-3): DGGITQSPKYLFRKEGQNVTLSCEQNLNHDAMYWYRQDPGQGLRLIYYSQIVNDFQKGDIAEGYSVSREKKESFPLTVTSAQKNPTAFYLCASSIGERNTDTQYFGPGTRLTVL.

Turning to this clone: One junction end disagrees with the germline gene, perhaps due to a read error. The chain links TRBV5-1 to TRBJ1-1; no reliable D call. This CDR3 has 13 amino acids. Germline-derived CDR1 and CDR2 are SGHRS and YFSETQ. In nucleotides, the CDR3 is TGCGCCAGCAGCTTATCCAGAAACACAGAAGCTTTCTTT. Its protein is CASSLSRNTEAFF.

J is TRBJ2-3 and V is TRBV19; weak D call: TRBD2 (6 bases). Trimming removed 6 bases from V and 2 bases from J, with 12 bases in between. The length of the CDR3 is 14 residues. Per germline, CDR1 LNHDA and CDR2 SQIVND (reference sequence). CDR3 loop: CASRYGSPTDTQYF. The CDR3 DNA sequence: TGTGCCAGTAGATACGGGAGCCCCACAGATACGCAGTATTTT. Supplemented by reference TRBV19 and TRBJ2-3, the full variable domain reads DGGITQSPKYLFRKEGQNVTLSCEQNLNHDAMYWYRQDPGQGLRLIYYSQIVNDFQKGDIAEGYSVSREKKESFPLTVTSAQKNPTAFYLCASRYGSPTDTQYFGPGTRLTVL.

V usage is TRBV4-3 and J usage is TRBJ2-2; TRBD1 might be the D (6 bases). Trimming stripped 3 bases from V and 7 bases from J, with 21 bases between. There are 17 residues in the CDR3. Germline CDR1 and CDR2: LGHNA and YSLEER. DNA of the CDR3: TGCGCCAGCAGCCAGGCCTCGGTGACAGGTGTGAGCGGGGAGCTGTTTTTT. It specifies CASSQASVTGVSGELFF.

The chain combines TRBV6-5 with TRBJ1-2; 8 bases are shared with TRBD1. CDR1 MNHEY and CDR2 SVGAGI come from the germline V gene. The V gene end was trimmed by 7 bases and the J gene end by 6 bases; junction bases not matched to a gene: 4. There are 12 residues in the CDR3. CDR3 DNA sequence: TGTGCCAGCACCCAGACAGGGGATGGCTACACCTTC. Its protein is CASTQTGDGYTF.

This chain joins TRBV9 and TRBJ2-2; 8 bases fit TRBD2. V was clipped by 4 bases and J by 0 bases; unmatched bases: 11. The CDR3 is 18 amino acids. CDR1 SGDLS and CDR2 YYNGEE come from the germline V gene. The CDR3 loop is CASSIPGGASPNTGELFF. In DNA, the CDR3 is TGTGCCAGCAGCATACCGGGGGGGGCCAGCCCGAACACCGGGGAGCTGTTTTTT.

This clone was recorded only once. The chain uses TRBV5-6 and TRBJ2-7; TRBD1 matches 7 bases. Germline assignment: CDR1 SGHDT and CDR2 YYEEEE. J gave up 5 bases and V 3 bases, and 11 bases lay outside the gene matches. This CDR3 is 15 amino acids long. The CDR3 DNA sequence: TGTGCCAGCAGCTCCCGGACAGGAAGTATGGACGAGCAGTACTTC. It is translated as CASSSRTGSMDEQYF.

The gene calls are TRBV30 and TRBJ2-7; a possible D gene is TRBD2 (5 bases). Germline V gene data show CDR1 as GTSNPN and CDR2 as SVGIG (reference sequence). The CDR3 consists of 11 residues. Trimming cost V 1 base and J 6 bases, with 7 bases left between them. This CDR3 reads CAWSAAGEQYF. In DNA, the CDR3 is TGTGCCTGGAGTGCTGCGGGCGAGCAGTACTTC.

The chain carries TRBV29-1 and TRBJ1-4; 12 bases agree with TRBD1. The J segment lost 5 bases and the V segment lost 6 bases, leaving 10 bases of the junction unmatched. CDR1 and CDR2 from the germline V gene are SQVTM and ANQGSEA. The CDR3 loop spans 16 amino acids. The CDR3 DNA follows: TGCAGCGTGAAAGCGGGACAGGGGGCGCGGAATGAAAAACTGTTTTTT. Translating it yields CSVKAGQGARNEKLFF.

CDR3 residues: CAIRIPGQSSYEQYF. The CDR3 DNA reads TGTGCCATCAGGATACCGGGACAGAGCTCCTACGAGCAGTACTTC. The chain has TRBV10-3 and TRBJ2-7, with 7 nucleotides matching TRBD1. Germline CDR1 ENHRY, CDR2 SYGVKD. The CDR3 consists of 15 residues. V dropped 6 bases and J dropped 0; count of bases not matched to a gene: 8.

The V and J genes are TRBV27 and TRBJ2-7, with TRBD1 identical over 9 bases. This CDR3 spans 16 amino acids. Per germline, CDR1 MNHEY and CDR2 SMNVEV (reference sequence). V shed 5 bases, J shed 4 bases, and the junction held 12 bases outside the gene matches. CDR3 coding DNA: TGTGCCAGCAGTCAAATAACCGGGACAGGGTTGTACGAGCAGTACTTC. Residues: CASSQITGTGLYEQYF.

Concerning this clone itself: The DNA is left out, because the CDR3 cannot be placed on it with certainty; the CDR3 is given as TCRdb lists it. The CDR3 loop reads CASSILATANYGYTF. This chain joins TRBV19 and TRBJ1-2; TRBD1 reflects the table's D call only, with no check against the DNA. Counting both end residues, the CDR3 totals 15 amino acids. Germline assignment: CDR1 LNHDA and CDR2 SQIVND (reference sequence).

The chain carries TRBV19 and TRBJ2-2; D may be TRBD2 (6 bases). Trimming pared 5 bases from V and 2 bases from J, leaving 12 bases between. CDR3 size: 15 residues. CDR1 and CDR2 from the germline V gene are LNHDA and SQIVND (reference sequence). The CDR3 sequence: CASSFGGLNTGELFF. CDR3 coding DNA: TGTGCCAGTAGTTTTGGAGGGCTCAACACCGGGGAGCTGTTTTTT.

J is TRBJ1-1 and V is TRBV4-1; weak D call: TRBD1 (6 bases). Germline loops: CDR1 MGHRA, CDR2 YSYEKL. V was clipped by 8 bases and J by 1 base, with 20 bases between them. The CDR3 is 16 residues long. The CDR3 region is CASSQDSDYRNTEAFF. The CDR3 DNA is TGCGCCAGCTCCCAGGACAGTGATTACCGGAACACTGAAGCTTTCTTT.

The V gene is TRBV5-4, the J gene TRBJ1-2; 12 positions agree with TRBD1. Germline V gives CDR1 SGHNT, CDR2 YYREEE (reference sequence). This CDR3 is 15 amino acids long. V lost 0 bases to trimming and J lost 10 bases; unmatched junction nucleotides: 7. CDR3 sequence reads: CASSLEGTGGADYTF. The DNA of the CDR3 is TGTGCCAGCAGCTTGGAGGGGACAGGGGGCGCAGACTACACCTTC.

This clone showed up just once. The genes are TRBV5-6 and TRBJ2-7; 9 nucleotides align to TRBD1. Germline CDR1 is SGHDT and CDR2 is YYEEEE. The CDR3 has 15 amino acids. Losses at the gene ends were 4 bases for V and 3 bases for J; bases not matched to a gene: 8. The CDR3 DNA follows: TGTGCCAGCAGCACAGGGACAGGGACTGTCTACGAGCAGTACTTC. Its protein is CASSTGTGTVYEQYF.

The table lists this clone with a few counts. The chain couples TRBV19 to TRBJ2-2, with 9 nucleotides matching TRBD2. V was clipped by 9 bases and J by 6 bases; unmatched bases: 11. In germline, CDR1 is LNHDA, CDR2 SQIVND (reference sequence). CDR3 length equals 15 residues. Here the CDR3 reads CASKNSGRFAGELFF. Written as DNA, the CDR3 is TGTGCCAGCAAAAATAGCGGGAGATTTGCCGGGGAGCTGTTTTTT.